These 12 T cell receptor beta chains were sequenced from one sample in a study of graft-versus-host responses after intestinal transplantation (dated by TCRdb to the early 2020s). The time point label on this specimen signifies: cells obtained before transplantation from donor or recipient. Receptor amplification or capture employed the immunoSEQ multiplex PCR assay. This immuneACCESS table, as held by TCRdb, lists in-frame sequences with V and J called but not all clones. Of the missing ones, under half trace to an unresolved V gene in checked studies; the others have no known cause. The sample table lists tens of thousands of clones, roughly 90% of them with a count of one. The ten top clones hold 0.5% to 0.8% of the sample. Antigen specificity for these receptors is unknown. Specimen: unstimulated CD4+ T cells sorted from spleen or lymph node cells, collected before transplant. These receptors all stem from a human donor who was the organ donor for an intestinal transplant.

The V gene is TRBV5-1, the J gene TRBJ2-2; 9 bases are shared with TRBD2. CDR3 length: 15 amino acids. J lost 5 bases, V lost 5 bases, and 7 bases had no gene match. Germline V gene lookup returns CDR1 SGHRS and CDR2 YFSETQ. The CDR3 is CASRLAGAGTGELFF. The CDR3 nucleotides read TGCGCCAGCAGATTAGCGGGGGCAGGGACCGGGGAGCTGTTTTTT.

Notes on this clone: Other nucleotide sequences in the sample specify the same CDR3. J is TRBJ1-2 and V is TRBV7-2; 7 nucleotides match TRBD1. V lost 5 bases to trimming and J lost 2 bases; unmatched junction nucleotides: 14. The CDR3 covers 17 residues. Germline V gives CDR1 SGHTA, CDR2 FQGNSA. CDR3 coding DNA: TGTGCCAGCAGCCCCCCCGGGGCAGCAGGGGGGAACTATGGCTACACCTTC. Amino acid sequence: CASSPPGAAGGNYGYTF.

This sequence joins TRBV15 and TRBJ2-1, with unresolved D. Germline lookup yields CDR1 LNHNV and CDR2 YYDKDF (reference sequence). Trimming removed 5 bases from V and 9 bases from J, with 14 bases in between. The CDR3 consists of 13 residues. DNA for the CDR3: TGTGCCACCAGCGGCGTGCACAGCCTTGAGCAGTTCTTC. Its translation: CATSGVHSLEQFF.

About this clone: An end of the junction does not agree with germline; a read error may underlie this. Other DNA sequences in the same sample also yield this CDR3. V and J are TRBV18 and TRBJ1-1; unclear D gene. Germline V gene lookup returns CDR1 KGHSH and CDR2 LQKENI. CDR3 size: 17 residues. CDR3 region: CASSPQSVQVGNTEAFF. The CDR3 DNA reads as TGTGCCAGCTCACCACAATCGGTCCAGGTCGGGAACACTGAGGCTTTCTTT.

This chain connects TRBV7-9 to TRBJ1-1; the match to TRBD1 covers 7 bases. Germline V gene data show CDR1 as SEHNR and CDR2 as FQNEAQ (reference sequence). V lost 4 bases and J lost 5; bases outside the gene matches: 7. This CDR3 is 14 amino acids long. The DNA for the CDR3 is TGTGCCAGCAGCTCTTACAGGGGACTTACTGAAGCTTTCTTT. It codes for CASSSYRGLTEAFF.

This clone was detected once. The V gene is TRBV28, the J gene TRBJ2-2, with 7 nucleotides matching TRBD1. The CDR3 is 13 residues long. The ends lost 11 bases at V and 0 bases at J; junction bases unmatched: 3. Germline-derived CDR1 and CDR2 are MDHEN and SYDVKM. The CDR3 is CASQGANTGELFF. The DNA for the CDR3 is TGTGCCTCTCAGGGGGCGAACACCGGGGAGCTGTTTTTT.

This clone was seen only once. The rearrangement joins TRBV6-5 to TRBJ1-4, with 9 bases that match TRBD1. The CDR3 spans 15 residues. CDR1 MNHEY and CDR2 SVGAGI come from the germline V gene. V lost 11 bases to trimming and J lost 0 bases; unmatched junction nucleotides: 7. In nucleotides, the CDR3 is TGTGCCGGCCGACGACAGGGGGCAACTAATGAAAAACTGTTTTTT. Its translation is CAGRRQGATNEKLFF.

The chain is built from TRBV28 and TRBJ2-4; 11 positions match TRBD1. With V trimmed by 6 bases and J by 7 bases, 8 bases remained unmatched. The CDR3 sequence is 15 residues long. CDR1 MDHEN and CDR2 SYDVKM come from the germline V gene. CDR3 loop: CASSPPGDRGNIQYF. DNA of the CDR3: TGTGCCAGCAGCCCCCCAGGGGACAGGGGGAACATTCAGTACTTC.

The chain combines TRBV30 with TRBJ2-1; 8 positions agree with TRBD2. The V gene end was trimmed by 3 bases and the J gene end by 15 bases; junction bases not matched to a gene: 10. The CDR3 loop spans 12 amino acids. From germline, CDR1 is GTSNPN and CDR2 SVGIG (reference sequence). In nucleotides, the CDR3 is TGTGCCTGGAGCGAGCTAGCGGGCCCGGCGTTCTTC. It yields the protein CAWSELAGPAFF.

V and J are TRBV28 and TRBJ2-1; tentatively, D is TRBD2 (6 bases). V gave up 4 bases and J gave up 4 bases, with 17 bases separating them. The germline V gene encodes CDR1 MDHEN and CDR2 SYDVKM. The CDR3 runs to 16 residues. The CDR3 sequence is CASSSSLATYYNEQFF. In DNA, the CDR3 is TGTGCCAGCAGTTCGTCACTAGCCACGTATTACAATGAGCAGTTCTTC.

The chain has TRBV5-1 and TRBJ2-3, with TRBD1 matching over 12 bases. Germline CDR1 and CDR2: SGHRS and YFSETQ. The CDR3 extends over 16 amino acids. V lost 7 bases, J lost 10 bases, and 16 bases stayed unmatched. The CDR3 region has the DNA TGCGCCAGCGCCGGCAGGGACAGGGGGCTACTTGATGCGCAGTATTTT. This translates into CASAGRDRGLLDAQYF. The variable domain in full, completed from reference TRBV5-1 and TRBJ2-3, reads KAGVTQTPRYLIKTRGQQVTLSCSPISGHRSVSWYQQTPGQGLQFLFEYFSETQRNKGNFPGRFSGRQFSNSRSEMNVSTLELGDSALYLCASAGRDRGLLDAQYFGPGTRLTVL.

The V gene is TRBV7-2, the J gene TRBJ2-7, with 8 bases that match TRBD2. The V and J ends lost 1 base and 5 bases, in that order; junction bases with no gene match: 10. The CDR3 loop spans 16 amino acids. The germline gives CDR1 SGHTA, CDR2 FQGNSA. In DNA, the CDR3 is TGTGCCAGCAGCTTAGAAATCAGGACTAGCCGGGACGAGCAGTACTTC. Protein product: CASSLEIRTSRDEQYF.